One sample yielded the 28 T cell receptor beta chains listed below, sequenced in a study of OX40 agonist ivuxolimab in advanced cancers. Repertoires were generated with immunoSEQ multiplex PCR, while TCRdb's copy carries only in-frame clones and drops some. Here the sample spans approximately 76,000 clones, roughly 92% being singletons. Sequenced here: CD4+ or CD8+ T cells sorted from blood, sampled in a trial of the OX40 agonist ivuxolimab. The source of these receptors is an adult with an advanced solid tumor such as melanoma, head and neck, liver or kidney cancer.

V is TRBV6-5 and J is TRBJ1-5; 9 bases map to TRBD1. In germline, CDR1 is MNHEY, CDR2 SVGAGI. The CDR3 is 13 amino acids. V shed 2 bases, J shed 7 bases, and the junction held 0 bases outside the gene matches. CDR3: CASSYGTGQPQHF. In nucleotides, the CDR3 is TGTGCCAGCAGTTACGGGACAGGGCAGCCCCAGCATTTT.

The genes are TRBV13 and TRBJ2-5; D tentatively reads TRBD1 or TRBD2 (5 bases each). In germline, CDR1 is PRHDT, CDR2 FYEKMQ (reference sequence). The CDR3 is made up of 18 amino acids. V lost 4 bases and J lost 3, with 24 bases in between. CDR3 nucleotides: TGTGCCAGCAGCTCGGAGGAGACGGGGCCCAGAGGGGAAGAGACCCAGTACTTC. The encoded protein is CASSSEETGPRGEETQYF.

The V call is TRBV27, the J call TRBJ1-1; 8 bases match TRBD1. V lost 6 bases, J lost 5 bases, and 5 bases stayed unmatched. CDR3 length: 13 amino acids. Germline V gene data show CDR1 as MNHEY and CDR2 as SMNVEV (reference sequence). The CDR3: CASSPGGWTEAFF. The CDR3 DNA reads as TGTGCCAGCAGCCCAGGGGGCTGGACTGAAGCTTTCTTT.

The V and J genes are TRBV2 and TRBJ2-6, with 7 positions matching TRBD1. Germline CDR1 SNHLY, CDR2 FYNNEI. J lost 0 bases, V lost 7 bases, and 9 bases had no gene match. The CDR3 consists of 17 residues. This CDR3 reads CASKSYRGFSGANVLTF. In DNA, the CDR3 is TGTGCCAGCAAGTCCTACAGGGGCTTCTCTGGGGCCAACGTCCTGACTTTC. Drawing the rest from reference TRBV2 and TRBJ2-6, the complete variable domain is EPEVTQTPSHQVTQMGQEVILRCVPISNHLYFYWYRQILGQKVEFLVSFYNNEISEKSEIFDDQFSVERPDGSNFTLKIRSTKLEDSAMYFCASKSYRGFSGANVLTFGAGSRLTVL.

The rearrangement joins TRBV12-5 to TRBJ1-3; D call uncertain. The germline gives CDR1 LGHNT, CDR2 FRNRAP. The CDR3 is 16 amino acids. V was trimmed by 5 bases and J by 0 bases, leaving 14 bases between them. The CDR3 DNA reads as TGTGCTAGTGGTGCGGTGGACGGAGGCTCTGGAAACACCATATATTTT. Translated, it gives CASGAVDGGSGNTIYF.

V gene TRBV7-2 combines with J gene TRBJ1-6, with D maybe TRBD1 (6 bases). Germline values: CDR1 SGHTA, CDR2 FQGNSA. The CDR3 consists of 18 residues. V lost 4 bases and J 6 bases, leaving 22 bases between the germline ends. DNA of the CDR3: TGTGCCAGCAGCTCGCCCCCTGGGGCAGGGGCATCTAATTCACCCCTCCACTTT. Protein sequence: CASSSPPGAGASNSPLHF. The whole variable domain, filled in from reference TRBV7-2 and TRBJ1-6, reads GAGVSQSPSNKVTEKGKDVELRCDPISGHTALYWYRQSLGQGLEFLIYFQGNSAPDKSGLPSDRFSAERTGGSVSTLTIQRTQQEDSAVYLCASSSPPGAGASNSPLHFGNGTRLTVT.

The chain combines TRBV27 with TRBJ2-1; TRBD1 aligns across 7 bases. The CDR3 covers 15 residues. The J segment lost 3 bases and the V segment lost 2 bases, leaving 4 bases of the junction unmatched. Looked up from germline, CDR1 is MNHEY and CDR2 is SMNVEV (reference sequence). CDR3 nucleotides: TGTGCCAGCAGTTTAGCACAGGGGAACTACAATGAGCAGTTCTTC. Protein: CASSLAQGNYNEQFF.

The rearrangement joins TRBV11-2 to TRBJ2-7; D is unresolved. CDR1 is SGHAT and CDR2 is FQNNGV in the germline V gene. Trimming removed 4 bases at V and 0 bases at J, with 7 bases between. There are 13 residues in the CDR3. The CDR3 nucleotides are TGTGCCAGCAGCTCCTCGAGCTCCTACGAGCAGTACTTC. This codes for CASSSSSSYEQYF.

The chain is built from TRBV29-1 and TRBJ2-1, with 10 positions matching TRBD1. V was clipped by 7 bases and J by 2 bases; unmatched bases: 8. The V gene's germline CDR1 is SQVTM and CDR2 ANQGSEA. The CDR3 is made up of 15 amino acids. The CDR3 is CSARTGTGAYNEQFF. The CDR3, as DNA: TGCAGCGCTCGGACCGGGACAGGGGCCTACAATGAGCAGTTCTTC.

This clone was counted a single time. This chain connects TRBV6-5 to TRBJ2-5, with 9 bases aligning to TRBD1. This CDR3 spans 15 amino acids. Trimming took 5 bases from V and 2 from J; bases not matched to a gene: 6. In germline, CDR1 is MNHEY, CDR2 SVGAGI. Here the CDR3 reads CASSVGQGGQETQYF. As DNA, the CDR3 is TGTGCCAGCAGTGTGGGACAGGGTGGTCAAGAGACCCAGTACTTC.

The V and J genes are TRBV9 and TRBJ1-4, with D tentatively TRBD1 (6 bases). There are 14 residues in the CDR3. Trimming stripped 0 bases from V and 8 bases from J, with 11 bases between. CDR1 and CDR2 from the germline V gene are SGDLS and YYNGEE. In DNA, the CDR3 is TGTGCCAGCAGCGTAGACAGGGCGGGAGAAAAACTGTTTTTT. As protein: CASSVDRAGEKLFF.

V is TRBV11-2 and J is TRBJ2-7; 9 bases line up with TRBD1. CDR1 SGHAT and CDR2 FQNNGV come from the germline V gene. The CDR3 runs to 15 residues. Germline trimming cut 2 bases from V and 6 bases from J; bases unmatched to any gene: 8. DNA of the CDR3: TGTGCCAGCAGCTTACCCCGGACAGGGGTGAGCGAGCAGTACTTC. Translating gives CASSLPRTGVSEQYF.

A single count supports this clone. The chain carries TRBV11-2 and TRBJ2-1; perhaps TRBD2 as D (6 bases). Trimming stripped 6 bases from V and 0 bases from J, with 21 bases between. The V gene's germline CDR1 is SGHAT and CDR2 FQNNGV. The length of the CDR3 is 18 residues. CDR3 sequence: CASRGGSGSGDSYNEQFF. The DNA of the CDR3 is TGTGCCAGCAGGGGGGGTTCGGGTAGCGGAGACTCCTACAATGAGCAGTTCTTC.

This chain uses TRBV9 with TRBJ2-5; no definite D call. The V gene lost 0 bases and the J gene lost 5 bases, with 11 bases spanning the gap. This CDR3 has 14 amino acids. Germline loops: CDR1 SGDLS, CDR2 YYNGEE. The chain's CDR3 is CASSVGVEWETQYF. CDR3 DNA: TGTGCCAGCAGCGTAGGAGTCGAATGGGAGACCCAGTACTTC.

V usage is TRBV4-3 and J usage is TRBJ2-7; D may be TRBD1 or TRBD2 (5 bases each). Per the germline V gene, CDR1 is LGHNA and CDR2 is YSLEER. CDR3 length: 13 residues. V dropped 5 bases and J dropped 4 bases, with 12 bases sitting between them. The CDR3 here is CASSRGEGYEQYF. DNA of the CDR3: TGCGCCAGCAGCAGGGGTGAGGGGTACGAGCAGTACTTC.

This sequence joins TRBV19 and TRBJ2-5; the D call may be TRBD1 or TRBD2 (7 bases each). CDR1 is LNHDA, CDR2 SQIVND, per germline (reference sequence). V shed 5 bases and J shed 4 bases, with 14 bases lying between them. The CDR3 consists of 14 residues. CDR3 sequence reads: CASSPTGRGETQYF. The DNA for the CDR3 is TGTGCCAGTAGTCCGACAGGGAGGGGAGAGACCCAGTACTTC.

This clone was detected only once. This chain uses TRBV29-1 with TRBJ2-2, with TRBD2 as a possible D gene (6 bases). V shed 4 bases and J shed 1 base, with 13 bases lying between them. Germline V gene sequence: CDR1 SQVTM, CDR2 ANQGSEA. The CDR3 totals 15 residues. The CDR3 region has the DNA TGCAGCGTTGGGGTTATCGGGGGGAACACCGGGGAGCTGTTTTTT. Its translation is CSVGVIGGNTGELFF.

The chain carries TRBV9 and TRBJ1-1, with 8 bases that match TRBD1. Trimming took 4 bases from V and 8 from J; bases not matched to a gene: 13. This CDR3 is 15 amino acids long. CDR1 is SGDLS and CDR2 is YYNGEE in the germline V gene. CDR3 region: CASSSSTGVLTEAFF. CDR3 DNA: TGTGCCAGCAGCTCCTCGACAGGGGTTTTAACCGAAGCTTTCTTT.

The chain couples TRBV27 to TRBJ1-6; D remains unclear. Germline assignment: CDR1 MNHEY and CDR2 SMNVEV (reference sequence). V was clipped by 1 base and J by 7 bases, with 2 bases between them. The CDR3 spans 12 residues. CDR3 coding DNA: TGTGCCAGCAGTTTATGGAATTCACCCCTCCACTTT. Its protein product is CASSLWNSPLHF.

The CDR3 reads CASSPSGGSAYNEQFF. The CDR3 nucleotides read TGTGCCAGCAGCCCAAGTGGCGGGAGCGCCTACAATGAGCAGTTCTTC. This chain links TRBV11-3 with TRBJ2-1; TRBD2 agrees at 7 bases. This CDR3 contains 16 residues. After removal of 5 bases from V and 2 bases from J, the junction contained 9 bases not matched to a gene. Germline CDR1 reads SGHNT; CDR2 reads YENEEA. The full variable domain, in which reference TRBV11-3 and TRBJ2-1 provide the parts outside the CDR3, is EAGVVQSPRYKIIEKKQPVAFWCNPISGHNTLYWYLQNLGQGPELLIRYENEEAVDDSQLPKDRFSAERLKGVDSTLKIQPAELGDSAVYLCASSPSGGSAYNEQFFGPGTRLTVL.

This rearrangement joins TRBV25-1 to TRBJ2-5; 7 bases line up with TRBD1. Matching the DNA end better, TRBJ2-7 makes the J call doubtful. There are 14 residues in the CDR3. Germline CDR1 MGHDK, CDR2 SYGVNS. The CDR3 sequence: CASSDRDRPYEQYF. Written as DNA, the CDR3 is TGTGCCAGCAGTGACCGGGACAGACCCTACGAGCAGTACTTC.

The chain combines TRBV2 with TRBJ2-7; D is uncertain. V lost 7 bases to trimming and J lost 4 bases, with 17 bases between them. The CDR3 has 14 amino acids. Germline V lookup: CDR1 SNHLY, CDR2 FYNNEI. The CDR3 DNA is TGTGCCAGCACGTCGACCGAGTTCACATACGAGCAGTACTTC. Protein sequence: CASTSTEFTYEQYF.

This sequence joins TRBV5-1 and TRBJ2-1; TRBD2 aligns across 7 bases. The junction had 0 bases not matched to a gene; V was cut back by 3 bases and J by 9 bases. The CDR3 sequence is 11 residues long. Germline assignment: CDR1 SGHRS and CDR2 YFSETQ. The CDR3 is CASSSGGEQFF. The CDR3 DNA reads TGCGCCAGCAGCTCGGGAGGTGAGCAGTTCTTC.

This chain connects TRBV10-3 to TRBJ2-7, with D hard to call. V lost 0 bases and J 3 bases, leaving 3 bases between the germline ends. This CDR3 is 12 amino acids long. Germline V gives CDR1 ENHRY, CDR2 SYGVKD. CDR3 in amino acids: CAISESNYEQYF. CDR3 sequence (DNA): TGTGCCATCAGTGAGTCGAACTACGAGCAGTACTTC.

The CDR3 nucleotides read TGTGCCAGCAGTACCGGGGAAGGGAAAAGCTCCTACGAGCAGTACTTC. As protein: CASSTGEGKSSYEQYF. The chain combines TRBV27 with TRBJ2-7, with TRBD2 as a possible D gene (5 bases). The V end was cut by 5 bases, the J end by 0 bases, with 17 bases between. The CDR3 runs to 16 residues. Germline V gene sequence: CDR1 MNHEY, CDR2 SMNVEV (reference sequence).

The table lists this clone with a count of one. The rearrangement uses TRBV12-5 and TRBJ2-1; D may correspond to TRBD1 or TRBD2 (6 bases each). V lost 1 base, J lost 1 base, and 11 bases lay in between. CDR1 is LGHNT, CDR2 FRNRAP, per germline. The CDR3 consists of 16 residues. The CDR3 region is CASGLALGGSYNEQFF. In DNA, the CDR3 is TGTGCTAGTGGTTTGGCCCTAGGGGGGTCCTACAATGAGCAGTTCTTC.

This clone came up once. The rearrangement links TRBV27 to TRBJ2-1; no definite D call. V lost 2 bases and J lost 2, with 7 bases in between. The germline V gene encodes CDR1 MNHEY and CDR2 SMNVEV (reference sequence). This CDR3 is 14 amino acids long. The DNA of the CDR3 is TGTGCCAGCAGTTTAATTCCCCCCTACAATGAGCAGTTCTTC. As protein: CASSLIPPYNEQFF.

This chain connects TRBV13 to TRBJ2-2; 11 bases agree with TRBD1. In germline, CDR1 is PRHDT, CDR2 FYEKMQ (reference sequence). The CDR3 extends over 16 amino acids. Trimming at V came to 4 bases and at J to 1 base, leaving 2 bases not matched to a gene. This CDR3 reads CASSSGTGGNTGELFF. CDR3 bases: TGTGCCAGCAGCTCGGGGACAGGGGGGAACACCGGGGAGCTGTTTTTT.